These 21 T cell receptor beta chains were all obtained from the same sample, sequenced in a study of regulatory T cells in long-lasting Graves disease. Sample time point: newly diagnosed GD, antithyroid drugs for less than 3 months. The TCR library was made from RNA extracted from PBMCs. According to the study, TCR beta libraries were built with iRepertoire HTBI primers and CDR3-region Arm-PCR. TCRdb reprocessed the multiplex PCR reads via MiXCR and lists one record per CDR3 protein. The sample lists around 500,000 distinct CDR3 sequences; about 12% were seen once. The data also belong to a second study, concerning T cells in Graves' hyperthyroidism and ophthalmopathy.

This material consisted of peripheral blood mononuclear cells (PBMCs), taken at new diagnosis, from a patient treated with antithyroid drugs. The receptors here all came from a woman under 40 with Graves disease.

In its sample, this clonotype was seen many times. The chain uses TRBV11-2 and TRBJ2-3, with 12 nucleotides matching TRBD2. The CDR3 covers 17 residues. Per the germline V gene, CDR1 is SGHAT and CDR2 is FQNNGV. After removal of 0 bases from V and 6 bases from J, the junction contained 7 bases not matched to a gene. The CDR3 protein is CASSLDARLAGVDTQYF. The CDR3 DNA follows: TGTGCCAGCAGCTTAGATGCGAGACTAGCGGGAGTTGATACGCAGTATTTT.

The sample holds many counts of this clonotype. The chain links TRBV27 to TRBJ2-7; 13 bases map to TRBD2. V lost 5 bases, J lost 0 bases, and 7 bases stayed unmatched. The length of the CDR3 is 17 residues. Per the germline V gene, CDR1 is MNHEY and CDR2 is SMNVEV (reference sequence). The CDR3 region has the DNA TGTGCCAGCAGTCCAGAACTAGCGGGAGGGCCCTCCTACGAGCAGTACTTC. Its translation: CASSPELAGGPSYEQYF.

This clonotype has just a few counts. The chain links TRBV7-9 to TRBJ2-7; TRBD2 agrees at 7 bases. This CDR3 contains 17 residues. With V trimmed by 3 bases and J by 2 bases, 13 bases remained unmatched. Germline V gives CDR1 SEHNR, CDR2 FQNEAQ (reference sequence). The CDR3 loop is CASSFTGGSDKPYEQYF. The CDR3 DNA sequence: TGTGCCAGCAGCTTTACGGGGGGATCGGACAAACCCTACGAGCAGTACTTC.

The V and J genes are TRBV2 and TRBJ2-1; TRBD2 matches 14 bases. CDR3 length: 15 amino acids. J was trimmed by 8 bases and V by 9 bases; bases with no gene match: 9. CDR1 is SNHLY, CDR2 FYNNEI, per germline. For the CDR3, the DNA is TGTGCCAGAGGGACTAGCGGGAGATCCCCCGATGAGCAGTTCTTC. Its protein is CARGTSGRSPDEQFF.

V gene TRBV20-1 combines with J gene TRBJ2-6; D is unresolved. The CDR3 extends over 13 amino acids. V was clipped by 3 bases and J by 0 bases, with 3 bases between them. CDR1 and CDR2 from the germline V gene are DFQATT and SNEGSKA (reference sequence). The CDR3 DNA is TGCAGTGCTAGGCTCTCTGGGGCCAACGTCCTGACTTTC. It is translated as CSARLSGANVLTF.

The chain joins TRBV2 to TRBJ1-2; TRBD1 is a possible D gene (5 bases). V lost 4 bases and J 4 bases, leaving 16 bases between the germline ends. Per the germline V gene, CDR1 is SNHLY and CDR2 is FYNNEI. CDR3 size: 15 residues. The CDR3 sequence: CASSVAGEGSYGYTF. Written as DNA, the CDR3 is TGTGCCAGCAGTGTAGCGGGAGAGGGGAGCTATGGCTACACCTTC.

There are many counts of this clonotype. The genes are TRBV7-3 and TRBJ2-7, with TRBD1 matching 8 bases. Germline V lookup: CDR1 SGHTA, CDR2 FQGTGA. CDR3 length: 13 amino acids. V lost 4 bases to trimming and J lost 5 bases; unmatched junction nucleotides: 4. CDR3 bases: TGTGCCAGCAGCTCCCTGACAGGGGACGAGCAGTACTTC. This sequence encodes CASSSLTGDEQYF. Full variable domain (rest looked up from reference TRBV7-3 and TRBJ2-7): GAGVSQTPSNKVTEKGKYVELRCDPISGHTALYWYRQSLGQGPEFLIYFQGTGAADDSGLPNDRFFAVRPEGSVSTLKIQRTERGDSAVYLCASSSLTGDEQYFGPGTRLTVT.

This clonotype came up many times. This chain joins TRBV7-3 and TRBJ2-7; TRBD2 agrees at 7 bases. The CDR3 is 15 amino acids. The germline gives CDR1 SGHTA, CDR2 FQGTGA. V dropped 1 base and J dropped 2; count of bases not matched to a gene: 5. CDR3 sequence (DNA): TGTGCCAGCAGCTTAAGGGGGGGTGATACCTACGAGCAGTACTTC. Protein product: CASSLRGGDTYEQYF.

This clonotype was recorded a few times. The rearrangement links TRBV5-1 to TRBJ1-2; 8 positions agree with TRBD1. Germline V gene lookup returns CDR1 SGHRS and CDR2 YFSETQ. The CDR3 runs to 14 residues. Trimming cost V 4 bases and J 6 bases; bases outside gene matches: 8. The CDR3 DNA sequence: TGCGCCAGCAGCCTGAGGACAGGGCGCGATGGCTACACCTTC. Its translation is CASSLRTGRDGYTF.

The gene calls are TRBV9 and TRBJ1-1; 9 bases fit TRBD1. The CDR3 contains 17 residues. V dropped 4 bases and J dropped 2; count of bases not matched to a gene: 12. The germline V gene encodes CDR1 SGDLS and CDR2 YYNGEE. The CDR3 reads CASSLRDRVRLNTEAFF. The CDR3 DNA is TGTGCCAGCAGCCTCCGGGACAGGGTGAGGCTAAACACTGAAGCTTTCTTT.

This clonotype occurred a few times. The chain employs TRBV5-1 and TRBJ2-5; 9 nucleotides align to TRBD2. CDR1 and CDR2 from the germline V gene are SGHRS and YFSETQ. The CDR3 is 13 amino acids. J lost 8 bases, V lost 3 bases, and 5 bases had no gene match. The CDR3 sequence: CASSYRREGTQYF. In DNA form, the CDR3 reads TGCGCCAGCAGCTACAGGCGGGAGGGAACCCAGTACTTC.

This clonotype has ten or more counts. The chain is built from TRBV2 and TRBJ1-1; the D is unclear. With 10 bases removed from V and 7 bases from J, the gap between germline ends came to 16 bases. This CDR3 comprises 12 residues. The germline CDR1 and CDR2 sequences are SNHLY and FYNNEI. In DNA, the CDR3 is TGTGCCATTATAAAAGGTATAGTTGAAGCTTTCTTT. Residues: CAIIKGIVEAFF.

This clonotype was picked up a small number of times. The rearrangement joins TRBV2 to TRBJ2-7; D may be TRBD1 (5 bases). The germline V and J ends were trimmed by 2 bases and 6 bases, with 11 bases remaining between them. CDR3 length equals 13 residues. In germline, CDR1 is SNHLY, CDR2 FYNNEI. The CDR3: CASSEQGRGEQYF. The CDR3 coding sequence is TGTGCCAGCAGTGAACAGGGTAGGGGCGAGCAGTACTTC.

This clonotype has only a few counts. V usage is TRBV20-1 and J usage is TRBJ2-5, with 7 bases that match TRBD1. V lost 6 bases, J lost 1 base, and 5 bases stayed unmatched. The CDR3 covers 13 residues. Per the germline V gene, CDR1 is DFQATT and CDR2 is SNEGSKA (reference sequence). The CDR3 DNA is TGCAGTGCCCTGGGACAGTCCCAAGAGACCCAGTACTTC. Translated, it gives CSALGQSQETQYF.

This clonotype was recorded many times. The chain is built from TRBV9 and TRBJ1-3; no clear D. The germline V gene has CDR1 SGDLS and CDR2 YYNGEE. The V end lost 0 bases, the J end lost 2 bases, and 15 bases lay between the germline ends. The CDR3 consists of 17 residues. The CDR3: CASSVAGSLLTGNTIYF. CDR3 sequence (DNA): TGTGCCAGCAGCGTAGCCGGTTCGCTCTTGACTGGAAACACCATATATTTT.

This clonotype showed up many times. The chain employs TRBV12-3 or TRBV12-4 and TRBJ2-1; D call uncertain. The CDR3 totals 16 residues. Between the trimmed V and J ends, which lost 2 bases and 1 base, there was a span of 12 bases. Written as DNA, the CDR3 is TGTGCCAGCAGTTTAAATCTCCTTTTGTCCTACAATGAGCAGTTCTTC. This sequence encodes CASSLNLLLSYNEQFF.

This clonotype was counted at least ten times. V is TRBV20-1 and J is TRBJ2-3; TRBD1 matches 7 bases. With V trimmed by 4 bases and J by 2 bases, 9 bases remained unmatched. CDR1 is DFQATT, CDR2 SNEGSKA, per germline (reference sequence). The CDR3 length is 15 residues. As DNA, the CDR3 is TGCAGTGCTAACCGGGGTGGGACAGTCACAGATACGCAGTATTTT. Translated, it gives CSANRGGTVTDTQYF.

This clonotype was recorded at least ten times. This chain uses TRBV20-1 with TRBJ2-7, with 7 bases lining up with TRBD2. The trim removed 0 bases at V and 3 bases at J, leaving 11 bases unmatched. This CDR3 spans 16 amino acids. In germline, CDR1 is DFQATT, CDR2 SNEGSKA (reference sequence). CDR3 DNA: TGCAGTGCTAGAGATCAGAGCGGGAAATGGGGCTACGAGCAGTACTTC. Translation: CSARDQSGKWGYEQYF.

This clonotype occurred a few times. Written as DNA, the CDR3 is TGTGCCAGCAGCCAAGTGCTAGCGGGAGAAACCGGGGAGCTGTTTTTT. Encoded protein: CASSQVLAGETGELFF. V gene TRBV3-1 combines with J gene TRBJ2-2; 10 bases fit TRBD2. The CDR3 is 16 residues long. The germline gives CDR1 LGHDT, CDR2 YNNKEL (reference sequence). V lost 1 base and J lost 5; bases outside the gene matches: 4.

This clonotype was seen a handful of times. The gene calls are TRBV4-1 and TRBJ2-3, with 9 bases identical to TRBD2. Germline-derived CDR1 and CDR2 are MGHRA and YSYEKL. CDR3 length: 17 residues. The junction had 9 bases not matched to a gene; V was cut back by 2 bases and J by 3 bases. The CDR3 is CASSQKPGAGGTDTQYF. The CDR3 DNA reads TGCGCCAGCAGCCAAAAACCGGGAGCGGGAGGTACAGATACGCAGTATTTT.

In regard to this clonotype: The conserved phenylalanine or tryptophan is not found at the CDR3 terminus, so this likely reflects a read error. CDR3 in DNA: TGCGCCAGCAGCCCGAGGGCTGGGTCCTTCTACGAGCAGTACATC. It encodes CASSPRAGSFYEQYI. J is TRBJ2-7 and V is TRBV5-1; possibly TRBD2 for D (5 bases). V shed 4 bases and J shed 3 bases, with 17 bases lying between them. The CDR3 is made up of 15 amino acids. CDR1 and CDR2 from the germline V gene are SGHRS and YFSETQ.